The 24 T cell receptor beta chains below come from one sample, sequenced in a study of OX40 agonist ivuxolimab in advanced cancers. Repertoires were generated with immunoSEQ multiplex PCR, while TCRdb's copy carries only in-frame clones and drops some. The repertoire holds tens of thousands of clones, with about 91% as singletons. Sequencing was performed on CD4+ or CD8+ T cells sorted from blood, taken in a trial of the OX40 agonist ivuxolimab. These receptors all stem from an adult with an advanced solid tumor such as melanoma, head and neck, liver or kidney cancer.

CDR3 DNA: TGTGCCAGTACTAGTTGGGAGACCCAGTACTTC. Encoded protein: CASTSWETQYF. The rearrangement links TRBV7-2 to TRBJ2-5; D perhaps matches TRBD2 (5 bases). The germline V gene encodes CDR1 SGHTA and CDR2 FQGNSA. There are 11 residues in the CDR3. Trimming took 9 bases from V and 5 from J, leaving 10 bases between them.

This sequence joins TRBV19 and TRBJ2-3, with 8 bases lining up with TRBD2. The germline V gene encodes CDR1 LNHDA and CDR2 SQIVND (reference sequence). Trimming at V came to 8 bases and at J to 3 bases, leaving 4 bases not matched to a gene. The CDR3 runs to 13 residues. In DNA, the CDR3 is TGTGCCAGTGAACAGCGGGAGACAGATACGCAGTATTTT. Protein product: CASEQRETDTQYF.

The V gene is TRBV6-1, the J gene TRBJ2-7; 8 nucleotides agree with TRBD2. The CDR3 runs 14 residues. In germline, CDR1 is MNHNS, CDR2 SASEGT. Trimming removed 3 bases from V and 6 bases from J; junction bases left unmatched: 7. CDR3 sequence: CASSDLSGRGEQYF. Written as DNA, the CDR3 is TGTGCCAGCAGTGATTTGAGCGGGAGAGGCGAGCAGTACTTC.

The chain has TRBV5-1 and TRBJ2-7; D is uncertain. This CDR3 is 15 amino acids long. Germline CDR1 is SGHRS and CDR2 is YFSETQ. V lost 0 bases and J 2 bases, leaving 12 bases between the germline ends. Here the CDR3 reads CASSLDAGRTYEQYF. Written as DNA, the CDR3 is TGCGCCAGCAGCTTGGACGCCGGCAGAACCTACGAGCAGTACTTC. Complete variable domain (other parts from reference TRBV5-1 and TRBJ2-7): KAGVTQTPRYLIKTRGQQVTLSCSPISGHRSVSWYQQTPGQGLQFLFEYFSETQRNKGNFPGRFSGRQFSNSRSEMNVSTLELGDSALYLCASSLDAGRTYEQYFGPGTRLTVT.

The gene calls are TRBV4-2 and TRBJ2-7; unclear D gene. Germline-derived CDR1 and CDR2 are LGHNA and YNFKEQ. This CDR3 has 14 amino acids. V was cut by 0 bases and J by 9 bases, with 15 bases left in between. CDR3 sequence: CASSQDLGSVSQYF. DNA of the CDR3: TGTGCCAGCAGCCAAGATCTAGGCAGCGTATCGCAGTACTTC.

The rearrangement links TRBV5-6 to TRBJ2-1; a possible D gene is TRBD1 (5 bases). The CDR3 has 14 amino acids. V lost 2 bases and J lost 5, with 11 bases in between. Germline CDR1 and CDR2: SGHDT and YYEEEE. The CDR3 reads CASSFPPRDNEQFF. In DNA, the CDR3 is TGTGCCAGCAGCTTCCCCCCCAGGGACAATGAGCAGTTCTTC.

The chain combines TRBV25-1 with TRBJ2-5, with 11 bases lining up with TRBD2. Germline-derived CDR1 and CDR2 are MGHDK and SYGVNS. V shed 7 bases and J 3 bases; nucleotides not matched to a gene: 4. The CDR3 totals 14 residues. The CDR3 loop reads CASTKGLAEETQYF. In nucleotides, the CDR3 is TGTGCCAGCACCAAGGGACTAGCGGAAGAGACCCAGTACTTC.

The V gene is TRBV19, the J gene TRBJ2-5, with TRBD1 matching over 7 bases. The germline CDR1 and CDR2 sequences are LNHDA and SQIVND (reference sequence). J was trimmed by 5 bases and V by 6 bases; bases with no gene match: 6. The CDR3 spans 13 residues. CDR3 sequence: CASSLTGPETQYF. As DNA, the CDR3 is TGTGCCAGTAGCTTGACAGGGCCGGAGACCCAGTACTTC.

The chain links TRBV9 to TRBJ1-5; D is unresolved. The CDR3 totals 15 residues. Germline CDR1 is SGDLS and CDR2 is YYNGEE. V was cut by 0 bases and J by 0 bases, with 7 bases left in between. The CDR3 DNA reads as TGTGCCAGCAGCGTAGGAGTGTATAGCAATCAGCCCCAGCATTTT. This encodes CASSVGVYSNQPQHF.

V and J are TRBV9 and TRBJ1-3, with 7 bases identical to TRBD1. Germline CDR1 is SGDLS and CDR2 is YYNGEE. The CDR3 extends over 15 amino acids. The V gene end was trimmed by 4 bases and the J gene end by 2 bases; junction bases not matched to a gene: 6. CDR3 residues: CASSLTGYAGNTIYF. For the CDR3, the DNA is TGTGCCAGCAGCTTGACAGGGTATGCTGGAAACACCATATATTTT.

This rearrangement joins TRBV6-5 to TRBJ1-2; D ambiguous. The germline V and J ends were trimmed by 5 bases and 1 base, with 14 bases remaining between them. The germline CDR1 and CDR2 sequences are MNHEY and SVGAGI. The CDR3 sequence is 15 residues long. Here the CDR3 reads CASSPAAGDNYGYTF. The CDR3, as DNA: TGTGCCAGCAGTCCCGCGGCAGGAGATAACTATGGCTACACCTTC.

This clone was picked up one time. V is TRBV11-2 and J is TRBJ2-5; D is possibly TRBD1 or TRBD2 (5 bases each). Germline V gives CDR1 SGHAT, CDR2 FQNNGV. Trimming took 5 bases from V and 2 from J, leaving 21 bases between them. The CDR3 consists of 17 residues. The CDR3 sequence: CASSRLRDGTTQETQYF. In nucleotides, the CDR3 is TGTGCCAGCAGCCGACTCCGGGACGGAACTACTCAAGAGACCCAGTACTTC.

The rearrangement joins TRBV5-1 to TRBJ2-7, with TRBD1 identical over 7 bases. The CDR3 contains 14 residues. V trimming: 3 bases; J trimming: 2 bases; junction bases outside the gene matches: 5. CDR1 SGHRS and CDR2 YFSETQ come from the germline V gene. The CDR3 is CASSSNRGPYEQYF. As DNA, the CDR3 is TGCGCCAGCAGCTCAAACAGGGGTCCCTACGAGCAGTACTTC.

This clone showed up just once. The V call is TRBV10-2, the J call TRBJ1-2, with D unclear. Germline CDR1 WSHSY, CDR2 SAAADI. Trimming removed 8 bases from V and 3 bases from J, with 16 bases in between. The CDR3 covers 14 residues. The CDR3 reads CASPKNRRDYGYTF. CDR3 coding DNA: TGCGCCAGCCCGAAAAACCGCCGGGACTATGGCTACACCTTC.

This chain connects TRBV5-4 to TRBJ2-5; 9 bases fit TRBD1. J was trimmed by 2 bases and V by 4 bases; bases with no gene match: 3. Germline values: CDR1 SGHNT, CDR2 YYREEE (reference sequence). The CDR3 is made up of 14 amino acids. The CDR3 protein is CASSTGTGQETQYF. In nucleotides, the CDR3 is TGTGCCAGCAGCACGGGGACAGGGCAAGAGACCCAGTACTTC.

The CDR3: CATSREAPYEQYF. The CDR3 region has the DNA TGTGCCACCAGCAGAGAGGCCCCCTACGAGCAGTACTTC. V is TRBV15 and J is TRBJ2-7; D gene unclear. V lost 0 bases and J lost 2, with 5 bases in between. The CDR3 sequence is 13 residues long. Germline CDR1 and CDR2: LNHNV and YYDKDF (reference sequence). Supplemented by reference TRBV15 and TRBJ2-7, the full variable domain reads DAMVIQNPRYQVTQFGKPVTLSCSQTLNHNVMYWYQQKSSQAPKLLFHYYDKDFNNEADTPDNFQSRRPNTSFCFLDIRSPGLGDTAMYLCATSREAPYEQYFGPGTRLTVT.

Only one count was recorded for this clone. Other nucleotide sequences from this sample produce the same CDR3. The J gene is TRBJ1-5, the V gene TRBV29-1; D remains unclear. V was clipped by 4 bases and J by 4 bases, with 8 bases between them. Germline CDR1 and CDR2: SQVTM and ANQGSEA. The CDR3 has 12 amino acids. CDR3 bases: TGCAGCGTTGGAGGGAGTAATCAGCCCCAGCATTTT. Encoded protein: CSVGGSNQPQHF.

This clone was seen a single time. The DNA of the CDR3 is TGTGCCAGCAGCGTAGACGGGATTAGCAAAGAGACCCAGTACTTC. It is translated as CASSVDGISKETQYF. The rearrangement links TRBV9 to TRBJ2-5; D might be TRBD2 (5 bases). The CDR3 totals 15 residues. Looked up from germline, CDR1 is SGDLS and CDR2 is YYNGEE. Trimming left V 0 bases short and J 3 bases short, with 12 bases between.

The genes are TRBV11-3 and TRBJ2-7, with D possibly matching TRBD1 (6 bases). The CDR3 has 13 residues. V dropped 5 bases and J dropped 3 bases, with 11 bases sitting between them. Germline V gene sequence: CDR1 SGHNT, CDR2 YENEEA. DNA for the CDR3: TGTGCCAGCAGCGGGGGCCCCTTCTACGAGCAGTACTTC. Its translation: CASSGGPFYEQYF.

This chain links TRBV14 with TRBJ1-2; 7 nucleotides agree with TRBD1. With V trimmed by 1 base and J by 5 bases, 10 bases remained unmatched. The germline V gene encodes CDR1 SGHDN and CDR2 FVKESK. This CDR3 spans 16 amino acids. CDR3 amino acids: CASSQGRQGWGYGYTF. CDR3 bases: TGTGCCAGCAGCCAAGGAAGACAGGGATGGGGATATGGCTACACCTTC.

For this clone: Its ends do not fully match the called genes, so a read error is possible. This chain uses TRBV7-7 with TRBJ2-3; D not certain. Germline V gives CDR1 SSHAT, CDR2 FNYEAQ (reference sequence). This CDR3 has 13 residues. CDR3 protein: CASSLSGTDTQYF. CDR3 sequence (DNA): TGTGCTAGCAGCTTGTCGGGCACAGATACGCAGTATTTT.

The rearrangement links TRBV28 to TRBJ2-7, with D perhaps assigned TRBD1 or TRBD2 (5 bases each). Trimming shortened V by 1 base and J by 0 bases, and 13 bases separated the two germline ends. Germline V gene lookup returns CDR1 MDHEN and CDR2 SYDVKM. This CDR3 has 16 residues. Written as DNA, the CDR3 is TGTGCCAGCAGTTTATCCTGGGACCGGAGCTCCTACGAGCAGTACTTC. As protein: CASSLSWDRSSYEQYF.

The chain has TRBV6-7 and TRBJ2-5; D is possibly TRBD2 (5 bases). TRBV6-7 qualifies as an ORF whose function is uncertain. V lost 2 bases to trimming and J lost 1 base, with 8 bases between them. The CDR3 spans 14 residues. In DNA form, the CDR3 reads TGTGCCAGCAGTTACCTTACTAGCCAAGAGACCCAGTACTTC. It encodes CASSYLTSQETQYF.

The CDR3 bases are TGTGCCAGCAGTGACCCATTCGGGGACTCCTACGAGCAGTACTTC. Amino acid sequence: CASSDPFGDSYEQYF. This chain uses TRBV2 with TRBJ2-7; possible D gene TRBD2, 5 bases. V was pared by 3 bases and J by 0 bases, with 12 bases between. The CDR3 length is 15 residues. Germline V CDR1 and CDR2: SNHLY, FYNNEI.